This TCR beta chain was sequenced during a study of human T cells and chemical hapten exposure. Looking at the study overall: The patients, most of them female, presented with alopecia areata, totalis or universalis.

V shed 6 bases and J shed 6 bases, with 14 bases lying between them. CDR3 length equals 13 residues. Germline V CDR1 and CDR2: DFQATT, SNEGSKA (reference sequence). TCRdb itself ran the RACE reads through MiXCR, one entry per CDR3 protein. In the table there are 35,000 to 45,000 distinct CDR3 sequences, around 12% of which are singletons. This clonotype showed up just a few times. Its antigen is not identified. Time point of the sample: pre-sensitization, week 0. Treatment reported: therapeutic diphenylcyclopropenone sensitization with weekly scalp DPC. Patients had alopecia, were aged 18 to 70, and were not pregnant. Study results and caveats: Counts of TCRs expanded at PT1 correlated positively with patch test score.

The V call is TRBV20-1, the J call TRBJ2-2; D possibly corresponds to TRBD1 (6 bases). The clonotype originates from a woman in her twenties or thirties with alopecia areata. Some clones in this sample may be carry-over from other donors' samples. The starting material was whole blood, obtained in connection with sensitization to the hapten diphenylcyclopropenone (DPC). The DNA for the CDR3 is TGCAGTGCACAGGGATCCTATTCCGGGGAGCTGTTTTTT. The encoded protein is CSAQGSYSGELFF.